This paragraph covers one TCR beta chain sequence. Its antigen is unidentified. The data derive from a study of CXCR3-negative and CXCR3-positive naive CD8 T cells. Study-wide results and limits: Hydrophobicity of TRB CDR3s was greater in CXCR3-positive naive cells than in CXCR3-negative naive cells. Naive cells, whether CXCR3-negative or CXCR3-positive, had similar TRBV-TRBJ usage, while memory cells differed. TRB CDR3 properties served as the basis for inferring TCR strength, and surface CD5 was comparable between naive subsets. Memory CD8+ cells showed much lower diversity, while both naive subsets displayed comparably high diversity.

Via 5' RACE with UMI labels, TRB cDNA libraries were prepared. With the 5' RACE reads reprocessed, TCRdb shows one record per CDR3 protein and no DNA. The sample holds about 150,000 distinct CDR3 sequences. Germline V CDR1 and CDR2: PRHDT, FYEKMQ (reference sequence). The length of the CDR3 is 15 residues. Cells that were CD45RO-CCR7+CD27+CD95- constituted naive CD8+ T cells. The sequence was obtained from a human donor in good health. Some clones in this sample may be carry-over from other donors' samples. The chain links TRBV13 to TRBJ1-1; TCRdb selects TRBD1, and the lack of DNA leaves this call unchecked. Sequenced material: naive CXCR3+ CD8+ T cells from blood. Subset meaning: CD45RO-CCR7+CD27+CD95- naive CD8+ T cells expressing CXCR3 (TNR3+). CDR3 region: CASKEQGSGDTEAFF.